This T cell receptor beta chain was sequenced during a study of T cells in severe cutaneous drug reactions. Sequenced patients had Stevens-Johnson syndrome or toxic epidermal necrolysis caused by carbamazepine. TCR subtype-specific primers in iRepertoire multiplex PCR prepared libraries for bulk and single-cell sequencing. TCRdb reprocessed the multiplex PCR reads and keeps a single row for each CDR3 protein, giving no DNA. This sample's table reports just over 20,000 distinct CDR3 sequences. This CDR3 region has 15 residues. Germline V gene data show CDR1 as SGDLS and CDR2 as YYNGEE. The rearrangement links TRBV9 to TRBJ2-2; TCRdb names TRBD1, which stays unverified in the absence of DNA. Sample: PBMCs. The TCR originated in a human donor with toxic epidermal necrolysis, a severe cutaneous drug reaction. The CDR3 protein is CASSVGQGYTGELFF.